One T cell receptor (beta chain) is described in this entry. Its specificity is unknown. Trimming left V 3 bases short and J 4 bases short, with 14 bases between. There are 15 residues in the CDR3. Germline V gene data show CDR1 as SGHRS and CDR2 as YFSETQ. The data were taken from a study of T cell repertoires in cytomegalovirus infection. Study in general: In public TCR beta signatures, there were indications of both CMV infection and matching HLA type.

Study-wide points: Using cumulative public TCR beta family frequency, the authors identified those who carried CMV together with the relevant HLA.

Each CDR3 protein gets one entry after TCRdb re-called the reads with MiXCR. The data hold about 110,000 distinct CDR3 sequences, with 9.5% to 13% observed a single time. The rearrangement uses TRBV5-1 and TRBJ1-5; perhaps TRBD1 as D (5 bases). The source of this sequence is a human donor in good health (CMV status not recorded). Some clones in this sample may be carry-over from other donors' samples. The sample taken for sequencing was PBMCs, sequenced either directly or after in vitro stimulation (not recorded which). The chain's CDR3 is CASSWDGEVNQPQHF. CDR3 sequence (DNA): TGCGCCAGCAGCTGGGACGGAGAAGTAAATCAGCCCCAGCATTTT.